This TCR beta chain stems from a study of blood T cell repertoires in COVID-19. For the study at large: The origin of the acute and convalescent COVID-19 samples was the United States, Italy and Spain.

Per the study methods: Reference gene primer amplification gave nucleated cell count estimates. Profiled with immunoSEQ multiplex PCR; TCRdb holds only in-frame clones, not every one. V, J and clone size are taken as reported in that table, and D and trimming were inferred from the DNA itself. The table shows approximately 100,000 clones, with 70% to 90% occurring only once. Trimming took 5 bases from V and 2 from J; bases not matched to a gene: 5. Looked up from germline, CDR1 is MNHEY and CDR2 is SMNVEV (reference sequence). There are 15 residues in the CDR3. The sequencing sample was made of peripheral blood. The chain is built from TRBV27 and TRBJ2-2; TRBD2 matches at 7 bases. This TCR came from a woman in her seventies with acute or convalescent COVID-19. This CDR3 reads CASSASGHNTGELFF. The DNA for the CDR3 is TGTGCCAGCAGTGCTAGCGGACACAACACCGGGGAGCTGTTTTTT.